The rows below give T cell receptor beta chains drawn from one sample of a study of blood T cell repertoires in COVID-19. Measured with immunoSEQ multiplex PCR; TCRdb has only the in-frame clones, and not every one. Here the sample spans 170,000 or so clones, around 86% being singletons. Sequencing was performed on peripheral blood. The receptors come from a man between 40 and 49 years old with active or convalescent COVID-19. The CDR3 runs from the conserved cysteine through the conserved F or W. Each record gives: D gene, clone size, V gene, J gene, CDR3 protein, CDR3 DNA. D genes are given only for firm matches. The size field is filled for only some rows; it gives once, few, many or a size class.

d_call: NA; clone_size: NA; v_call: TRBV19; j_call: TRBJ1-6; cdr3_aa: CASSDLRGGNSPLHF; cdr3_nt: TGTGCCAGTAGTGATTTGCGGGGCGGCAATTCACCCCTCCACTTT
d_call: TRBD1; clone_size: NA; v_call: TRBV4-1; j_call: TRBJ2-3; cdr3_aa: CASSHLTGASTDTQYF; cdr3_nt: TGCGCCAGCAGCCACCTGACAGGGGCTAGCACAGATACGCAGTATTTT
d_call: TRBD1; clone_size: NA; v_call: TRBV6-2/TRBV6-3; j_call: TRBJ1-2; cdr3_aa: CASSRGAGGTF; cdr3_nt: TGTGCCAGCAGCCGAGGGGCAGGGGGCACCTTC
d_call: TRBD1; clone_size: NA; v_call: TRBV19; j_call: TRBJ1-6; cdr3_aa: CASSRGQDLGNSPLHF; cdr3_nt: TGTGCCAGTAGCCGTGGACAGGACCTCGGTAATTCACCCCTCCACTTT
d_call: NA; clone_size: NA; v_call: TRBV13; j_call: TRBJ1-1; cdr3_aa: CASSLAEAGTEAFF; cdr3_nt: TGTGCCAGCAGCTTAGCAGAGGCGGGCACTGAAGCTTTCTTT
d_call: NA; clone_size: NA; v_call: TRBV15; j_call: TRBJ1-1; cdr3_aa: CATSQVWGRGMNTEAFF; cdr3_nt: TGTGCCACCAGCCAAGTTTGGGGCAGGGGAATGAACACTGAAGCTTTCTTT
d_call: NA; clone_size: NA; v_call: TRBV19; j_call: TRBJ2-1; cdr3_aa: CASSVRGALNEQFF; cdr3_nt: TGTGCCAGTAGTGTCCGGGGGGCGTTAAATGAGCAGTTCTTC
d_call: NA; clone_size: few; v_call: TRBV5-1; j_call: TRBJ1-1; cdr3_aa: CASSLAPGARAEAFF; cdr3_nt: TGCGCCAGCAGCTTGGCGCCAGGGGCTAGGGCTGAAGCTTTCTTT
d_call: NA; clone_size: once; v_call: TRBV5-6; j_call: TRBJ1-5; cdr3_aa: CASSLGPTNQPQHF; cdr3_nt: TGTGCCAGCAGCTTGGGACCGACTAATCAGCCCCAGCATTTT
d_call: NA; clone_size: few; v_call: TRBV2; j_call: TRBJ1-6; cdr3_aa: CASSEWSGYSYNSPLHF; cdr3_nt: TGTGCCAGCAGTGAATGGTCGGGGTACTCCTATAATTCACCCCTCCACTTT
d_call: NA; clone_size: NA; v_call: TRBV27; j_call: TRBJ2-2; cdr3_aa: CASSLRRWEEGGLAGELFF; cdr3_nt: TGTGCCAGCAGTTTAAGGCGTTGGGAGGAGGGGGGGCTTGCCGGGGAGCTGTTTTTT
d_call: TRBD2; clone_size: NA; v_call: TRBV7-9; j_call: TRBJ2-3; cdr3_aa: CASSSVAGVTDTQYF; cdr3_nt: TGTGCCAGCAGCTCTGTAGCGGGGGTTACAGATACGCAGTATTTT
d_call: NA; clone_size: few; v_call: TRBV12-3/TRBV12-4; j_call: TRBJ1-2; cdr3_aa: CASSFRGFGYTF; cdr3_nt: TGTGCCAGCAGTTTTAGGGGCTTTGGCTACACCTTC
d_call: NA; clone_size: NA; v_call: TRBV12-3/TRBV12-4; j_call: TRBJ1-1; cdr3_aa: CASSLDLNTEAFF; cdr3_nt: TGTGCCAGCAGTCTTGACTTGAACACTGAAGCTTTCTTT
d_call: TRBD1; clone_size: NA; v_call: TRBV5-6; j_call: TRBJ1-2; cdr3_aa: CASSSDRGNHGYTF; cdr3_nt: TGTGCCAGCAGTTCTGACAGGGGTAATCATGGCTACACCTTC
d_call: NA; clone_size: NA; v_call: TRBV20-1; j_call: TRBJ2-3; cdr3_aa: CSASKAGPFANTQYF; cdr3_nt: TGCAGTGCAAGTAAGGCGGGGCCCTTTGCGAATACGCAGTATTTT
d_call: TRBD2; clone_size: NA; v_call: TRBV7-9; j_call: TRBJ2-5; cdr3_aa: CASSTTKAGRVWKERETQYF; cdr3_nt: TGTGCCAGCAGCACCACAAAGGCGGGGAGGGTTTGGAAGGAAAGAGAGACCCAGTACTTC
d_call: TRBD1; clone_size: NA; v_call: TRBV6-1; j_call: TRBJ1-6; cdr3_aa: CASSPLGQGDSPLHF; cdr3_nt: TGTGCCAGCAGTCCCCTTGGACAGGGCGATTCACCCCTCCACTTT
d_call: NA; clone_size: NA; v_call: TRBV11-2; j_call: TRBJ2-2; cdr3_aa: CASSTDRANTGELFF; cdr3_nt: TGTGCCAGCAGCACAGACAGAGCGAACACCGGGGAGCTGTTTTTT
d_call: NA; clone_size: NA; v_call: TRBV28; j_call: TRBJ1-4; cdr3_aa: CASSLRGGDEKLFF; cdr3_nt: TGTGCCAGCAGTTTACGGGGGGGCGATGAAAAACTGTTTTTT
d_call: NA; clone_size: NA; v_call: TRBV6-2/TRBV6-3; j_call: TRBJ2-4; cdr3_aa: CASSYTGLAKNIQYF; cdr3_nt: TGTGCCAGCAGTTACACTGGACTAGCCAAAAACATTCAGTACTTC
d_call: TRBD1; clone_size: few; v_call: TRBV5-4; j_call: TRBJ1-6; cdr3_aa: CASSTQTGDERAPLHF; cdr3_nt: TGTGCCAGCAGCACCCAGACAGGGGATGAGAGGGCACCCCTCCACTTT
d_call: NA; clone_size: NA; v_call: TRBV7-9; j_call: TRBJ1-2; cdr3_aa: CASSLEQEGYTF; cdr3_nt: TGTGCCAGCAGCTTAGAACAGGAAGGCTACACCTTC
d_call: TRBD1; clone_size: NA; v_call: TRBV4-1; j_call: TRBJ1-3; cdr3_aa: CASRADRGPGNTIYF; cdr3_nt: TGCGCCAGCAGGGCTGACAGGGGGCCTGGAAACACCATATATTTT
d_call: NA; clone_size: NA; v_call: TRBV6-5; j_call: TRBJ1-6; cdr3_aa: CASISGYSYNSPLHF; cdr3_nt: TGTGCCAGCATTTCAGGTTACTCCTATAATTCACCCCTCCACTTT
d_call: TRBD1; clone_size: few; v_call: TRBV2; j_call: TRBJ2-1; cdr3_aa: CASSVDRGTYNEQFF; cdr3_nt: TGTGCCAGCAGCGTGGACAGGGGCACCTACAATGAGCAGTTCTTC
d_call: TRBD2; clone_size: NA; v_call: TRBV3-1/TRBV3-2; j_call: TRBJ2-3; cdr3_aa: CASSQVELTSGGADTQYF; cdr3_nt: TGTGCCAGCAGCCAAGTGGAGCTTACTAGCGGGGGGGCGGATACGCAGTATTTT
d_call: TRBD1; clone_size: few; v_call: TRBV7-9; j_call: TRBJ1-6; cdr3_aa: CARLGQGALNSPLHF; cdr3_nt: TGTGCCAGACTCGGACAGGGGGCCCTAAATTCACCCCTCCACTTT
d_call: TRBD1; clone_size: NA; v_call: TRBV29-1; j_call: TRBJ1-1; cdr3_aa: CSVGQGDTEAFF; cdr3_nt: TGCAGCGTTGGGCAGGGGGATACTGAAGCTTTCTTT
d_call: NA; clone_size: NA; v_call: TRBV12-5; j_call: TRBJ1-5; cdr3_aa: CASGLEFEWEGESNQPQHF; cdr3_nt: TGTGCTAGTGGTTTGGAATTTGAGTGGGAGGGTGAAAGCAATCAGCCCCAGCATTTT
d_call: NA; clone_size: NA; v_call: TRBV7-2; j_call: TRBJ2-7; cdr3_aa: CASSFPTGPTYEQYF; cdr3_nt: TGTGCCAGCAGCTTCCCGACAGGTCCCACCTACGAGCAGTACTTC
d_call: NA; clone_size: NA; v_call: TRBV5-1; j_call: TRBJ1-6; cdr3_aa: CASSLAQVAGSPLHF; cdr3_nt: TGCGCCAGCAGCTTGGCGCAGGTGGCGGGGTCACCCCTCCACTTT
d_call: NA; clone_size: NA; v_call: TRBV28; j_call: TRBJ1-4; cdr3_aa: CASSLLRGTNEKLFF; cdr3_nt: TGTGCCAGCAGTTTATTGAGGGGGACTAATGAAAAACTGTTTTTT
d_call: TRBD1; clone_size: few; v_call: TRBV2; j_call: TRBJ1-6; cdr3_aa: CASRWGPGQNSPLHF; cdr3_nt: TGTGCCAGCAGGTGGGGACCGGGACAGAATTCACCCCTCCACTTT
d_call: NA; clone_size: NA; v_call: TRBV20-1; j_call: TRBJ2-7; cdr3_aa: CSASRGASYEQYF; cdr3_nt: TGCAGTGCTAGTCGCGGGGCTTCCTACGAGCAGTACTTC
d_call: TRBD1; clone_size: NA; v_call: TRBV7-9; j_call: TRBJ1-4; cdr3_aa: CASRRGDSEKLFF; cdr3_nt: TGTGCCAGCCGGCGGGGGGACAGTGAAAAACTGTTTTTT
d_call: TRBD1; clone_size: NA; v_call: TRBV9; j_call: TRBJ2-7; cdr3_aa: CASSGAPSTGYYEQYF; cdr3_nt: TGTGCCAGCAGCGGGGCCCCCTCGACAGGGTACTACGAGCAGTACTTC